Below are 29 T cell receptor beta chains sequenced from a single sample in a study of vaccination and CD4 T cells after COVID-19. Their cognate antigens are unknown. Sequencing of cultured CD4+ T cell DNA used the Oncomine TCR Beta short-read assay. TCRdb fed the PCR reads into MiXCR, producing one record per CDR3 protein. The sample gives under 15,000 distinct CDR3 sequences, about 42% of which show up once; 20% to 25% is in the top ten. Noted treatment: roughly 11-day PBMC culture with coronavirus spike peptide pools or control peptides (ViraFEST assay). The sequencing here drew on CD4+ T cells from blood, cultured in vitro, taken before SARS-CoV-2 vaccination. These receptors all come from a human donor who had recovered from COVID-19.

This clonotype occurred a few times. This rearrangement joins TRBV10-3 to TRBJ1-1; tentatively, D is TRBD1 (5 bases). The CDR3 runs 14 residues. The germline CDR1 and CDR2 sequences are ENHRY and SYGVKD. The V gene lost 4 bases and the J gene lost 5 bases, with 14 bases spanning the gap. CDR3 protein: CAISARGGDTEAFF. DNA of the CDR3: TGTGCCATCAGTGCTCGTGGAGGGGATACTGAAGCTTTCTTT.

The rearrangement uses TRBV12-3 or TRBV12-4 and TRBJ2-7, with 7 positions matching TRBD1. The length of the CDR3 is 13 residues. Unmatched junction bases numbered 7, after V lost 7 bases and J lost 4 bases. CDR3 nucleotide sequence: TGTGCCAGCACTCTGACAGGGTTGTACGAGCAGTACTTC. Protein: CASTLTGLYEQYF.

The chain has TRBV24-1 and TRBJ1-2, with D unresolved. The CDR3 totals 15 residues. The V gene's germline CDR1 is KGHDR and CDR2 SFDVKD. The germline V and J ends were trimmed by 2 bases and 4 bases, with 13 bases remaining between them. CDR3 sequence reads: CATSDSPVGIYGYTF. CDR3 nucleotides: TGTGCCACCAGTGATTCCCCTGTCGGGATCTATGGCTACACCTTC.

The V gene is TRBV10-3, the J gene TRBJ1-1, with 7 bases lining up with TRBD1. The CDR3 spans 15 residues. With V trimmed by 4 bases and J by 0 bases, 5 bases remained unmatched. Per the germline V gene, CDR1 is ENHRY and CDR2 is SYGVKD. CDR3 sequence reads: CAISGRQGLNTEAFF. CDR3 in DNA: TGTGCCATCAGTGGTAGACAGGGACTGAACACTGAAGCTTTCTTT.

This clonotype turned up a few times. The gene calls are TRBV20-1 and TRBJ2-5; 11 bases are shared with TRBD2. Germline V gene lookup returns CDR1 DFQATT and CDR2 SNEGSKA (reference sequence). V lost 5 bases to trimming and J lost 5 bases; unmatched junction nucleotides: 7. This CDR3 has 14 amino acids. CDR3 bases: TGCAGTGCTGTTTATAGCGGGAGGGGGGAGACCCAGTACTTC. Translated, it gives CSAVYSGRGETQYF.

This rearrangement joins TRBV20-1 to TRBJ2-1, with TRBD2 matching over 7 bases. V gave up 3 bases and J gave up 3 bases; unmatched junction bases: 8. CDR1 and CDR2 from the germline V gene are DFQATT and SNEGSKA (reference sequence). The CDR3 contains 15 residues. This CDR3 reads CSASTAGVNYNEQFF. The CDR3 coding sequence is TGCAGTGCTAGTACTGCGGGAGTTAACTACAATGAGCAGTTCTTC.

This clonotype was seen a single time. The chain uses TRBV7-2 and TRBJ1-2; tentatively, D is TRBD1 (6 bases). The germline gives CDR1 SGHTA, CDR2 FQGNSA. CDR3 length: 20 amino acids. Trimming pared 1 base from V and 4 bases from J, leaving 28 bases between. DNA for the CDR3: TGTGCCAGCAGCTTAGGGGGCGATACAGGGACCTGGAGGAGCCTCTATGGCTACACCTTC. Protein: CASSLGGDTGTWRSLYGYTF.

In this sample, this clonotype turned up a few times. The chain combines TRBV2 with TRBJ2-5; 10 bases agree with TRBD1. V shed 8 bases and J 5 bases; nucleotides not matched to a gene: 8. The germline V gene encodes CDR1 SNHLY and CDR2 FYNNEI. The CDR3 has 14 amino acids. The CDR3 nucleotides read TGTGCCAGCTCCATCGGACAGGGGGGCGAGACCCAGTACTTC. Its translation: CASSIGQGGETQYF.

V usage is TRBV5-5 and J usage is TRBJ1-2; D is ambiguous. The V end lost 0 bases, the J end lost 2 bases, and 8 bases lay between the germline ends. The CDR3 is made up of 14 amino acids. Germline V gives CDR1 SGHKS, CDR2 YYEKEE (reference sequence). The CDR3 reads CASSLGLRNYGYTF. CDR3 bases: TGTGCCAGCAGCTTGGGGCTCAGGAACTATGGCTACACCTTC.

For this clonotype: This may stem from a read error, because a much larger clone lies one nucleotide away. The chain uses TRBV6-1 and TRBJ1-2; D call uncertain. Germline loops: CDR1 MNHNS, CDR2 SASEGT. CDR3 size: 13 residues. Between the trimmed V and J ends, which lost 10 bases and 6 bases, there was a span of 18 bases. CDR3 residues: CANTPNYRDGYTF. As DNA, the CDR3 is TGTGCCAACACCCCGAACTATAGGGATGGCTACACCTTC.

This clonotype was seen only a few times. The genes are TRBV10-3 and TRBJ1-2; D uncertain. This CDR3 region has 13 residues. Per germline, CDR1 ENHRY and CDR2 SYGVKD. V lost 5 bases and J lost 0, with 7 bases in between. DNA of the CDR3: TGTGCCATCAGTCCGGAGGCTAACTATGGCTACACCTTC. This codes for CAISPEANYGYTF.

The V and J genes are TRBV7-3 and TRBJ1-3; unclear D gene. Deletions cut 1 base from V and 2 bases from J, with 9 bases between. The CDR3 is 15 amino acids. The germline V gene has CDR1 SGHTA and CDR2 FQGTGA. The CDR3 spells CASSLSGGPGNTIYF. The CDR3 DNA sequence: TGTGCCAGCAGCTTAAGCGGAGGCCCTGGAAACACCATATATTTT.

The chain has TRBV20-1 and TRBJ2-1; 10 bases line up with TRBD1. Germline CDR1 reads DFQATT; CDR2 reads SNEGSKA (reference sequence). The CDR3 runs to 14 residues. With 5 bases clipped from V and 5 bases from J, the junction kept 6 bases outside the gene matches. The CDR3: CSARRQGAHNEQFF. The CDR3 nucleotides read TGCAGTGCTCGTCGACAGGGGGCGCACAATGAGCAGTTCTTC.

This clonotype has more than one count but fewer than ten. The rearrangement joins TRBV6-1 to TRBJ2-2, with 8 bases fitting TRBD2. J gave up 8 bases and V 6 bases, and 5 bases lay outside the gene matches. The CDR3 length is 13 residues. Germline-derived CDR1 and CDR2 are MNHNS and SASEGT. The CDR3 is CASSTLAAGELFF. The CDR3 DNA sequence: TGTGCCAGCAGCACACTAGCGGCTGGGGAGCTGTTTTTT.

The chain employs TRBV15 and TRBJ2-2; TRBD2 matches 8 bases. CDR3 length: 17 residues. The V segment lost 5 bases and the J segment 2 bases; nucleotides outside the gene matches: 10. Germline values: CDR1 LNHNV, CDR2 YYDKDF (reference sequence). The CDR3 is CATSPRGGRTNTGELFF. DNA for the CDR3: TGTGCCACCAGCCCCCGGGGGGGGCGGACAAACACCGGGGAGCTGTTTTTT.

Comments on this clonotype: Sequence at one end of the junction differs from germline and may be a read error. This chain uses TRBV20-1 with TRBJ1-1; perhaps TRBD1 as D (5 bases). CDR3 length equals 14 residues. CDR1 DFQATT and CDR2 SNEGSKA come from the germline V gene (reference sequence). DNA of the CDR3: TGCGGTGCTAGTTCTCGGGGGACGTACACTGAAGCTTTCTTT. Encoded protein: CGASSRGTYTEAFF.

V and J are TRBV6-5 and TRBJ2-7; no reliable D call. The V gene's germline CDR1 is MNHEY and CDR2 SVGAGI. This CDR3 has 13 residues. Between the trimmed V and J ends, which lost 0 bases and 3 bases, there was a span of 6 bases. The CDR3 DNA sequence: TGTGCCAGCAGTTACTCGCACAACTACGAGCAGTACTTC. Its translation: CASSYSHNYEQYF.

The J gene is TRBJ2-3, the V gene TRBV12-3 or TRBV12-4, with a weak D call TRBD1 (6 bases). V was clipped by 6 bases and J by 2 bases, with 15 bases between them. The CDR3 has 15 residues. CDR3 sequence: CASSPRDTITDTQYF. Written as DNA, the CDR3 is TGTGCCAGCAGCCCTCGGGACACCATCACAGATACGCAGTATTTT.

This clonotype was recorded a few times. V and J are TRBV20-1 and TRBJ2-1; 9 bases fit TRBD1. The ends lost 6 bases at V and 0 bases at J; junction bases unmatched: 6. Germline V CDR1 and CDR2: DFQATT, SNEGSKA (reference sequence). The CDR3 extends over 15 amino acids. CDR3: CSAKGQGGSYNEQFF. In DNA form, the CDR3 reads TGCAGTGCCAAGGGACAGGGAGGCTCCTACAATGAGCAGTTCTTC.

In its sample, this clonotype was seen a few times. The rearrangement uses TRBV7-2 and TRBJ2-7; 8 bases agree with TRBD2. The CDR3 sequence is 13 residues long. Trimming removed 6 bases from V and 6 bases from J; junction bases left unmatched: 7. The germline CDR1 and CDR2 sequences are SGHTA and FQGNSA. CDR3 bases: TGTGCCAGCAGTATAGCGGGGAGGGGCGAGCAGTACTTC. Protein sequence: CASSIAGRGEQYF.

The chain carries TRBV6-1 and TRBJ1-2; the D gene is possibly TRBD1 (6 bases). V lost 6 bases and J 4 bases, leaving 15 bases between the germline ends. Germline V lookup: CDR1 MNHNS, CDR2 SASEGT. This CDR3 has 14 residues. The CDR3: CASSIQQGIYGYTF. The CDR3, as DNA: TGTGCCAGCAGCATACAGCAGGGGATCTATGGCTACACCTTC.

This clonotype appeared a few times. The gene calls are TRBV5-8 and TRBJ2-3; no clear D. Germline V gene sequence: CDR1 SGHTS, CDR2 YDEGEE. The CDR3 is 16 amino acids. Trimming took 4 bases from V and 1 from J, leaving 16 bases between them. The CDR3 region has the DNA TGTGCCAGCAGCCAACTAACAATCCGGGGCACAGATACGCAGTATTTT. Its translation: CASSQLTIRGTDTQYF. The full variable domain, completed using reference TRBV5-8 and TRBJ2-3, is EAGVTQSPTHLIKTRGQQATLRCSPISGHTSVYWYQQALGLGLQFLLWYDEGEERNRGNFPPRFSGRQFPNYSSELNVNALELEDSALYLCASSQLTIRGTDTQYFGPGTRLTVL.

In its sample, this clonotype was seen a few times. This sequence joins TRBV15 and TRBJ1-1; D gene ambiguous. The CDR3 is made up of 15 amino acids. The V gene lost 0 bases and the J gene lost 0 bases, with 8 bases spanning the gap. Germline loops: CDR1 LNHNV, CDR2 YYDKDF (reference sequence). The CDR3 DNA reads TGTGCCACCAGCAGAGATCTGGCGGTGAACACTGAAGCTTTCTTT. It yields the protein CATSRDLAVNTEAFF. Together with reference TRBV15 and TRBJ1-1, the CDR3 gives the full variable domain: DAMVIQNPRYQVTQFGKPVTLSCSQTLNHNVMYWYQQKSSQAPKLLFHYYDKDFNNEADTPDNFQSRRPNTSFCFLDIRSPGLGDTAMYLCATSRDLAVNTEAFFGQGTRLTVV.

The chain combines TRBV6-1 with TRBJ1-1; the match to TRBD1 covers 7 bases. Losses at the gene ends were 6 bases for V and 5 bases for J; bases not matched to a gene: 9. Germline V gene data show CDR1 as MNHNS and CDR2 as SASEGT. The CDR3 has 14 amino acids. The CDR3 loop is CASRNSGGKTEAFF. The CDR3 bases are TGTGCCAGCAGAAATTCAGGGGGTAAGACTGAAGCTTTCTTT.

This clonotype was seen more than once but under ten times. The chain employs TRBV19 and TRBJ1-1, with 7 bases fitting TRBD1. V dropped 5 bases and J dropped 5; count of bases not matched to a gene: 2. In germline, CDR1 is LNHDA, CDR2 SQIVND (reference sequence). The CDR3 runs 12 residues. The CDR3 nucleotides read TGTGCCAGTAGTGAACAGGGGACTGAAGCTTTCTTT. Translating gives CASSEQGTEAFF. The entire variable domain, with the rest obtained from reference TRBV19 and TRBJ1-1, is as follows: DGGITQSPKYLFRKEGQNVTLSCEQNLNHDAMYWYRQDPGQGLRLIYYSQIVNDFQKGDIAEGYSVSREKKESFPLTVTSAQKNPTAFYLCASSEQGTEAFFGQGTRLTVV.

The chain is built from TRBV10-3 and TRBJ1-2, with D possibly being TRBD1 (5 bases). The CDR3 length is 16 residues. Germline V gene sequence: CDR1 ENHRY, CDR2 SYGVKD. V was pared by 2 bases and J by 2 bases, with 15 bases between. The CDR3 DNA reads as TGTGCCATCAGTGAGCCTTCGACAGAAGACAACTATGGCTACACCTTC. Its protein is CAISEPSTEDNYGYTF.

The gene calls are TRBV10-3 and TRBJ2-2; 14 nucleotides align to TRBD2. V dropped 11 bases and J dropped 10; count of bases not matched to a gene: 12. Looked up from germline, CDR1 is ENHRY and CDR2 is SYGVKD. This CDR3 has 15 amino acids. The CDR3 loop reads CAGSGTSGSGEELFF. The CDR3 nucleotides read TGTGCCGGATCGGGGACTAGCGGGAGTGGCGAGGAGCTGTTTTTT.

The rearrangement joins TRBV11-3 to TRBJ2-7; D not resolved. Germline V CDR1 and CDR2: SGHNT, YENEEA. The CDR3 runs to 14 residues. Trimming left V 4 bases short and J 3 bases short, with 13 bases between. CDR3 protein: CASSSDGWGYEQYF. The CDR3 coding sequence is TGTGCCAGCAGCTCCGACGGTTGGGGCTACGAGCAGTACTTC.

The chain links TRBV6-2 or TRBV6-3 to TRBJ1-1, with D tentatively TRBD1 (5 bases). Trimming cost V 0 bases and J 7 bases, with 15 bases left between them. Germline V CDR1 and CDR2: MNHEY, SVGEGT. This CDR3 comprises 15 residues. CDR3 DNA: TGTGCCAGCAGTTACTCACATCGGGGGAGAGATGAAGCTTTCTTT. Translation: CASSYSHRGRDEAFF.